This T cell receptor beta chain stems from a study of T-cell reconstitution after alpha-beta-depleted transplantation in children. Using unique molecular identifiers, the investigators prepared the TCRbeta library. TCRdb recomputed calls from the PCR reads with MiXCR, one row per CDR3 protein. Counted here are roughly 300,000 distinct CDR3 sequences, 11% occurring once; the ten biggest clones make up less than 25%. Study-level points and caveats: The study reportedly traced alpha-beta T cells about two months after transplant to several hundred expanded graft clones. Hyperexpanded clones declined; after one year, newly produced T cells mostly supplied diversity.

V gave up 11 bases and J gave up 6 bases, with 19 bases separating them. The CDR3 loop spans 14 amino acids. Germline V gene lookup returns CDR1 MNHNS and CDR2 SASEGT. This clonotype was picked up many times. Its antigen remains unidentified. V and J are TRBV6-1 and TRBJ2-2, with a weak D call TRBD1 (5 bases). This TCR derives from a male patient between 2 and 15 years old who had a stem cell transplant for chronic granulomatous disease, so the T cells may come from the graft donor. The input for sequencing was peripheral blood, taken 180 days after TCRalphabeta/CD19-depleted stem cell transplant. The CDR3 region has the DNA TGTGCCGGATCCCAAGTAGGGGCGGCCGGGGAGCTGTTTTTT. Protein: CAGSQVGAAGELFF.